These 32 T cell receptor beta chains share one sample of origin, sequenced in a study of Graves' ophthalmopathy and Graves' hyperthyroidism. Amplification of the TCR beta CDR3 regions used RNA transcripts (as template). The authors performed first-round RT-PCR with HTBI primers and then a second-round multiplex PCR. TCRdb independently ran MiXCR on the multiplex PCR reads; one entry per CDR3 protein. The profile shows over 450,000 distinct CDR3 sequences, roughly an eighth of them singletons. Sequences were obtained from blood. The receptor set was obtained from a woman aged 25 to 39 with Graves' ophthalmopathy.

At least ten counts were recorded for this clonotype. The rearrangement joins TRBV3-1 to TRBJ2-2; 13 bases are a match to TRBD2. With V trimmed by 3 bases and J by 5 bases, 6 bases remained unmatched. Per germline, CDR1 LGHDT and CDR2 YNNKEL (reference sequence). The CDR3 is made up of 17 amino acids. CDR3 sequence: CASSQRGTSGKTGELFF. DNA of the CDR3: TGTGCCAGCAGCCAGAGAGGGACTAGCGGGAAGACCGGGGAGCTGTTTTTT.

This clonotype has a count of ten or more. The chain joins TRBV27 to TRBJ2-7, with D hard to call. From germline, CDR1 is MNHEY and CDR2 SMNVEV (reference sequence). The CDR3 consists of 15 residues. The V gene lost 1 base and the J gene lost 0 bases, with 10 bases spanning the gap. The CDR3 DNA is TGTGCCAGCAGTTTATACCCTGGCTCCTCCTACGAGCAGTACTTC. Protein product: CASSLYPGSSYEQYF.

This clonotype was seen many times. The J gene is TRBJ1-1, the V gene TRBV6-4; 7 bases map to TRBD1. The V gene's germline CDR1 is MRHNA and CDR2 SNTAGT. Trimming cost V 8 bases and J 7 bases; bases outside gene matches: 13. The length of the CDR3 is 14 residues. The DNA for the CDR3 is TGTGCCAGCGCTTTAAACTACGGGACAGATGAAGCTTTCTTT. It is translated as CASALNYGTDEAFF.

A note on this clonotype: This may be a read error: a much more frequent sequence differs by one nucleotide. This rearrangement joins TRBV30 to TRBJ2-7, with TRBD1 identical over 9 bases. The CDR3 totals 14 residues. CDR1 is GTSNPN, CDR2 SVGIG, per germline (reference sequence). The CDR3 region is CVWSNGQGTHEQYF. CDR3 in DNA: TGTGTCTGGAGTAACGGACAGGGGACCCACGAGCAGTACTTC.

In this sample, this clonotype turned up a few times. J is TRBJ2-7 and V is TRBV6-1; D is undetermined. This CDR3 has 14 amino acids. The germline V gene has CDR1 MNHNS and CDR2 SASEGT. V dropped 7 bases and J dropped 4 bases, with 17 bases sitting between them. The chain's CDR3 is CASTTSHQLYEQYF. CDR3 coding DNA: TGTGCCAGCACGACCTCCCATCAATTGTACGAGCAGTACTTC.

This clonotype showed up many times. The J gene is TRBJ2-5, the V gene TRBV11-2; D not certain. This CDR3 region has 15 residues. V was clipped by 0 bases and J by 4 bases, with 12 bases between them. Per the germline V gene, CDR1 is SGHAT and CDR2 is FQNNGV. Written as DNA, the CDR3 is TGTGCCAGCAGCTTAGATGGCCGGGTCGGAGAGACCCAGTACTTC. Its protein is CASSLDGRVGETQYF.

This clonotype was seen repeatedly, ten times or more. This chain connects TRBV12-3 or TRBV12-4 to TRBJ1-5; 7 bases map to TRBD1. The CDR3 is made up of 15 amino acids. Unmatched junction bases numbered 6, after V lost 3 bases and J lost 4 bases. CDR3 DNA: TGTGCCAGCAGTTTGGCCGGGGACAGTAATCAGCCCCAGCATTTT. Protein product: CASSLAGDSNQPQHF.

This clonotype was recorded many times. The chain is built from TRBV6-2 or TRBV6-3 and TRBJ2-7; 11 bases align to TRBD2. This CDR3 is built from 15 residues. The J segment lost 2 bases and the V segment lost 6 bases, leaving 6 bases of the junction unmatched. Germline CDR1 reads MNHEY; CDR2 reads SVGEGT. The CDR3 DNA is TGTGCCAGCAGGCGGCAACTAGCGGGGGCCTACGAGCAGTACTTC. Its translation: CASRRQLAGAYEQYF.

This clonotype was counted many times. The rearrangement joins TRBV11-1 to TRBJ2-4, with D perhaps matching TRBD1 (6 bases). Germline CDR1 SGHAT, CDR2 FQDESV (reference sequence). This CDR3 is 19 amino acids long. V lost 3 bases, J lost 5 bases, and 26 bases lay in between. The CDR3 DNA sequence: TGTGCCAGCAGCTTGTCTCTACCCCAAGGGGGAAGCCCTCAAAACATTCAGTACTTC. This codes for CASSLSLPQGGSPQNIQYF. The variable domain in full, with the rest retrieved from reference TRBV11-1 and TRBJ2-4, is EAEVAQSPRYKITEKSQAVAFWCDPISGHATLYWYRQILGQGPELLVQFQDESVVDDSQLPKDRFSAERLKGVDSTLKIQPAELGDSAMYLCASSLSLPQGGSPQNIQYFGAGTRLSVL.

The rearrangement links TRBV29-1 to TRBJ1-2, with D tentatively TRBD1 (6 bases). The CDR3 totals 13 residues. V was shortened by 4 bases and J by 5 bases, with 14 bases between the two germline ends. Germline assignment: CDR1 SQVTM and CDR2 ANQGSEA. CDR3 loop: CSVVQGISYGYTF. The DNA for the CDR3 is TGCAGCGTTGTTCAGGGGATAAGTTATGGCTACACCTTC.

This clonotype was observed a few times. The rearrangement links TRBV30 to TRBJ1-1, with D perhaps TRBD1 (5 bases). V was cut by 8 bases and J by 5 bases, with 15 bases left in between. CDR1 GTSNPN and CDR2 SVGIG come from the germline V gene (reference sequence). The CDR3 totals 12 residues. The CDR3 is CAREIGGTEAFF. CDR3 nucleotide sequence: TGTGCCCGGGAGATTGGGGGGACTGAAGCTTTCTTT.

This clonotype was seen only a few times. The rearrangement links TRBV6-1 to TRBJ1-2, with a tentative D call TRBD1 (5 bases). CDR1 and CDR2 (germline): MNHNS, SASEGT. The CDR3 has 16 residues. V was trimmed by 2 bases and J by 8 bases, leaving 21 bases between them. CDR3 region: CASSEPGFQGRPGYTF. CDR3 in DNA: TGTGCCAGCAGTGAACCAGGATTCCAGGGACGCCCCGGCTACACCTTC.

This clonotype was recorded many times. V is TRBV7-8 and J is TRBJ2-7; D tentatively reads TRBD1 or TRBD2 (5 bases each). V was clipped by 1 base and J by 4 bases, with 14 bases between them. CDR3 length: 15 residues. The germline gives CDR1 SGHVS, CDR2 FQNEAQ. The CDR3: CASSLVGTVSYEQYF. As DNA, the CDR3 is TGTGCCAGCAGCTTAGTCGGGACGGTGAGTTACGAGCAGTACTTC. The full variable domain, completed using reference TRBV7-8 and TRBJ2-7, is GAGVSQSPRYKVAKRGQDVALRCDPISGHVSLFWYQQALGQGPEFLTYFQNEAQLDKSGLPSDRFFAERPEGSVSTLKIQRTQQEDSAVYLCASSLVGTVSYEQYFGPGTRLTVT.

This clonotype was counted ten times or more. The V and J genes are TRBV12-5 and TRBJ2-2, with D uncertain. The germline CDR1 and CDR2 sequences are LGHNT and FRNRAP. The CDR3 loop spans 14 amino acids. V lost 5 bases, J lost 1 base, and 8 bases lay in between. Here the CDR3 reads CASGPSGNTGELFF. The CDR3 DNA follows: TGTGCTAGTGGTCCCTCAGGGAACACCGGGGAGCTGTTTTTT.

This clonotype has at least ten counts. This chain connects TRBV28 to TRBJ1-3; D may be TRBD1 (5 bases). CDR3 length: 17 amino acids. The V end lost 2 bases, the J end lost 5 bases, and 19 bases lay between the germline ends. The germline gives CDR1 MDHEN, CDR2 SYDVKM. The CDR3 reads CASSLSGTHLTRNTIYF. In DNA, the CDR3 is TGTGCCAGCAGTTTAAGCGGGACCCATCTCACGAGAAACACCATATATTTT.

Many counts were recorded for this clonotype. V gene TRBV19 combines with J gene TRBJ1-1, with 10 bases that match TRBD1. Per the germline V gene, CDR1 is LNHDA and CDR2 is SQIVND (reference sequence). Trimming took 4 bases from V and 4 from J; bases not matched to a gene: 9. The CDR3 consists of 16 residues. CDR3 in amino acids: CASSTRDRGRGTEAFF. DNA of the CDR3: TGTGCCAGTAGTACGAGGGACAGGGGCCGAGGCACTGAAGCTTTCTTT.

J is TRBJ2-2 and V is TRBV18, with D hard to call. Trimming left V 5 bases short and J 5 bases short, with 15 bases between. The CDR3 is 15 residues long. Per the germline V gene, CDR1 is KGHSH and CDR2 is LQKENI. For the CDR3, the DNA is TGTGCCAGCTCAAGACTGGAGCTATGGACCGGGGAGCTGTTTTTT. It translates to CASSRLELWTGELFF.

This clonotype was seen at least ten times. The rearrangement joins TRBV28 to TRBJ1-1; D remains ambiguous. The germline V gene has CDR1 MDHEN and CDR2 SYDVKM. V lost 6 bases and J 4 bases, leaving 12 bases between the germline ends. CDR3 length: 13 amino acids. DNA for the CDR3: TGTGCCAGCAGCCCCCAAATTCTCACTGAAGCTTTCTTT. Its protein is CASSPQILTEAFF.

The table lists this clonotype with many counts. The V and J genes are TRBV12-3 or TRBV12-4 and TRBJ1-1; D call uncertain. Trimming removed 9 bases at V and 11 bases at J, with 16 bases between. The CDR3 totals 11 residues. As DNA, the CDR3 is TGTGCCAGTTCCCGTGAGGGCAGGGCTTTCTTT. This sequence encodes CASSREGRAFF.

This clonotype was detected only a few times. CDR3 sequence reads: CASSPGQGPDTQYF. For the CDR3, the DNA is TGTGCCAGCAGTCCAGGACAGGGCCCAGATACGCAGTATTTT. The chain recombines TRBV12-3 or TRBV12-4 with TRBJ2-3; 8 bases match TRBD1. The CDR3 totals 14 residues. Trimming took 5 bases from V and 4 from J; bases not matched to a gene: 5.

This clonotype was counted at least ten times. V is TRBV28 and J is TRBJ2-6, with 7 bases matching TRBD2. V lost 7 bases to trimming and J lost 0 bases; unmatched junction nucleotides: 6. Germline CDR1 MDHEN, CDR2 SYDVKM. The CDR3 covers 16 residues. The CDR3 DNA is TGTGCCAGCACCCTAGCGGCGATCTCTGGGGCCAACGTCCTGACTTTC. It translates to CASTLAAISGANVLTF. The variable domain in full, completed from reference TRBV28 and TRBJ2-6, reads DVKVTQSSRYLVKRTGEKVFLECVQDMDHENMFWYRQDPGLGLRLIYFSYDVKMKEKGDIPEGYSVSREKKERFSLILESASTNQTSMYLCASTLAAISGANVLTFGAGSRLTVL.

This clonotype was observed at least ten times. The chain couples TRBV6-5 to TRBJ2-5; D perhaps matches TRBD1 (6 bases). The CDR3 has 14 residues. CDR1 MNHEY and CDR2 SVGAGI come from the germline V gene. Trimming left V 6 bases short and J 1 base short, with 12 bases between. The CDR3 loop is CASSAQGSQETQYF. In DNA form, the CDR3 reads TGTGCCAGCAGCGCACAGGGATCCCAAGAGACCCAGTACTTC.

This clonotype has a count of ten or more. Here the CDR3 DNA reads TGCGCCAGCAGCTGGGCCGACGGGAGCGTCACCGGGGAGCTGTTTTTT. Protein: CASSWADGSVTGELFF. The chain uses TRBV5-1 and TRBJ2-2, with a weak D call TRBD2 (6 bases). This CDR3 comprises 16 residues. The germline V gene encodes CDR1 SGHRS and CDR2 YFSETQ. V was cut by 3 bases and J by 4 bases, with 16 bases left in between. The full variable domain, its missing parts supplied by reference TRBV5-1 and TRBJ2-2, is KAGVTQTPRYLIKTRGQQVTLSCSPISGHRSVSWYQQTPGQGLQFLFEYFSETQRNKGNFPGRFSGRQFSNSRSEMNVSTLELGDSALYLCASSWADGSVTGELFFGEGSRLTVL.

To note about this clonotype: It may be a read error: a sequence one base away is much more abundant. This chain links TRBV10-3 with TRBJ1-1; 7 bases map to TRBD1. This CDR3 comprises 13 residues. Germline CDR1 ENHRY, CDR2 SYGVKD. J gave up 11 bases and V 6 bases, and 12 bases lay outside the gene matches. CDR3: CAISPTRGLRAFF. CDR3 bases: TGTGCCATCAGCCCGACAAGGGGGCTTCGGGCTTTCTTT.

With respect to this clonotype: A read error is possible here, since a much larger clone lies one base away. This chain uses TRBV11-2 with TRBJ2-5; 9 bases align to TRBD2. The CDR3 covers 15 residues. Germline lookup yields CDR1 SGHAT and CDR2 FQNNGV. DNA of the CDR3: TGTGCCAGCAGCTTCGGCGGGGGGGGCCAAGAGACCAAGTACTTC. This sequence encodes CASSFGGGGQETKYF.

The DNA for the CDR3 is TGTGCCAGCAGCCAAACCCGGGGAGGCCGGGGGGCTTTCTTT. Translation: CASSQTRGGRGAFF. The chain has TRBV3-1 and TRBJ1-1, with D tentatively TRBD1 (5 bases). The germline V gene encodes CDR1 LGHDT and CDR2 YNNKEL (reference sequence). Trimming shortened V by 2 bases and J by 11 bases, and 18 bases separated the two germline ends. The CDR3 runs to 14 residues.

Ten or more counts support this clonotype. The chain couples TRBV6-1 to TRBJ1-1, with D possibly TRBD1 on 6 matching bases. The CDR3 length is 15 residues. V gave up 7 bases and J gave up 0 bases, with 15 bases separating them. CDR1 MNHNS and CDR2 SASEGT come from the germline V gene. The CDR3 DNA reads as TGTGCCAGCACCAATACGGACAGAGTGAACACTGAAGCTTTCTTT. Encoded protein: CASTNTDRVNTEAFF.

This clonotype was seen ten or more times. The chain has TRBV27 and TRBJ2-3; D not resolved. Trimming pared 2 bases from V and 1 base from J, leaving 13 bases between. The CDR3 length is 16 residues. Germline V lookup: CDR1 MNHEY, CDR2 SMNVEV (reference sequence). This CDR3 is CASSLEGVYGTDTQYF. The CDR3 DNA reads TGTGCCAGCAGTTTAGAAGGAGTATATGGCACAGATACGCAGTATTTT.

This clonotype was counted at least ten times. The chain recombines TRBV28 with TRBJ1-2; possibly TRBD1 for D (6 bases). Germline V gives CDR1 MDHEN, CDR2 SYDVKM. CDR3 length: 15 amino acids. V gave up 5 bases and J gave up 3 bases, with 16 bases separating them. CDR3 nucleotide sequence: TGTGCCAGCAGTCCTTTACGGGGGGCATACTATGGCTACACCTTC. It encodes CASSPLRGAYYGYTF.

The sample holds many counts of this clonotype. V and J are TRBV30 and TRBJ1-2; tentative D call: TRBD1 (5 bases). The V end was cut by 5 bases, the J end by 8 bases, with 18 bases between. This CDR3 is 13 amino acids long. CDR1 is GTSNPN and CDR2 is SVGIG in the germline V gene (reference sequence). The CDR3 spells CAWGLRGPGGYTF. In nucleotides, the CDR3 is TGTGCCTGGGGCCTTAGGGGCCCGGGCGGCTACACCTTC.

In this sample, this clonotype turned up many times. The rearrangement joins TRBV28 to TRBJ2-2; 11 bases are a match to TRBD2. CDR3 length: 17 amino acids. The germline V gene encodes CDR1 MDHEN and CDR2 SYDVKM. Trimming at V came to 2 bases and at J to 1 base, leaving 3 bases not matched to a gene. The CDR3 protein is CASSLASGRRNTGELFF. CDR3 coding DNA: TGTGCCAGCAGTTTAGCTAGCGGGAGGCGGAACACCGGGGAGCTGTTTTTT.

The chain recombines TRBV6-5 with TRBJ2-7; perhaps TRBD2 as D (6 bases). This CDR3 spans 13 amino acids. V lost 2 bases, J lost 7 bases, and 12 bases lay in between. Germline V gives CDR1 MNHEY, CDR2 SVGAGI. Written as DNA, the CDR3 is TGTGCCAGCAGTTACCCTGATGCGGGGGAGCAGTACTTC. It yields the protein CASSYPDAGEQYF.